This TCR beta chain was sequenced in a study of blood T cells in healthy people across ages. The study's findings and limits: The CMV status of each donor remained undetermined, and this could have confounded shifts in expanded clonotypes.

Sample-barcoded 5' priming and a J-beta primer mix drove a second PCR of roughly 6 to 12 cycles. TCRdb re-analysed the 5' RACE reads in MiXCR, keeping a single row per CDR3 protein. The sample shows approximately 1,700,000 distinct CDR3 sequences, about two fifths of them seen only once. About this clonotype itself: The antigen remains unidentified.

Each of the donors had 8 to 10 milliliters of peripheral blood drawn into EDTA-treated Vacutainer tubes. At least 7 million PBMCs were isolated per sample. V gave up 2 bases and J gave up 1 base, with 14 bases separating them. CDR3 length: 17 amino acids. Germline V lookup: CDR1 LNHDA, CDR2 SQIVND (reference sequence). This chain connects TRBV19 to TRBJ2-2, with D perhaps TRBD1 (6 bases). Specimen: blood. This receptor was identified in a human donor in good health. In DNA form, the CDR3 reads TGTGCCAGTAGTATAAAATCACTACAGGGGAACACCGGGGAGCTGTTTTTT. Translating it yields CASSIKSLQGNTGELFF. Together with reference TRBV19 and TRBJ2-2, the CDR3 gives the full variable domain: DGGITQSPKYLFRKEGQNVTLSCEQNLNHDAMYWYRQDPGQGLRLIYYSQIVNDFQKGDIAEGYSVSREKKESFPLTVTSAQKNPTAFYLCASSIKSLQGNTGELFFGEGSRLTVL.